The 32 T cell receptor beta chains presented below share a single source sample, sequenced in a study of blood T cell repertoires in COVID-19. The data were produced by immunoSEQ multiplex PCR, yet TCRdb's version contains in-frame clones alone and is incomplete. The table records 200,000 or so clones, 83% of them present only once. The source material was PBMCs or T cells enriched from blood (not recorded which). The source of these receptors is a woman between 50 and 59 years old who had been exposed to COVID-19.

This clone was found once. V is TRBV19 and J is TRBJ1-1; no clear D gene. The CDR3 has 11 residues. Germline CDR1 reads LNHDA; CDR2 reads SQIVND (reference sequence). Trimming shortened V by 7 bases and J by 7 bases, and 10 bases separated the two germline ends. This chain's CDR3 is CASTSGFEAFF. CDR3 DNA: TGTGCCAGTACTTCCGGTTTTGAAGCTTTCTTT.

This clone was found once. The J gene is TRBJ1-6, the V gene TRBV5-1; no clear D. V lost 0 bases to trimming and J lost 8 bases, with 12 bases between them. The germline gives CDR1 SGHRS, CDR2 YFSETQ. The length of the CDR3 is 15 residues. The CDR3 spells CASSLDQASHSPLHF. The CDR3 coding sequence is TGCGCCAGCAGCTTGGATCAGGCTTCGCATTCACCCCTCCACTTT.

This clone was found many times. This rearrangement joins TRBV3-1 (or the pseudogene TRBV3-2) to TRBJ1-2; D perhaps matches TRBD1 (5 bases). CDR1 is LGHDT, CDR2 YNNKEL, per germline (reference sequence). The CDR3 contains 15 residues. The V end lost 1 base, the J end lost 3 bases, and 12 bases lay between the germline ends. The CDR3 spells CASSQAMDIYYGYTF. In DNA, the CDR3 is TGTGCCAGCAGCCAAGCCATGGACATATACTATGGCTACACCTTC.

The rearrangement uses TRBV25-1 and TRBJ2-1, with no clear D. Germline V CDR1 and CDR2: MGHDK, SYGVNS. V was shortened by 2 bases and J by 0 bases, with 5 bases between the two germline ends. The CDR3 is made up of 14 amino acids. The CDR3 region is CASSETSSYNEQFF. The CDR3 nucleotides read TGTGCCAGCAGTGAAACGAGCTCCTACAATGAGCAGTTCTTC.

This rearrangement joins TRBV24-1 to TRBJ2-7, with 7 bases matching TRBD1. This CDR3 is 11 amino acids long. CDR1 is KGHDR, CDR2 SFDVKD, per germline. Losses at the gene ends were 9 bases for V and 4 bases for J; bases not matched to a gene: 2. CDR3 coding DNA: TGTGCCACCGGGACAGAGTACGAGCAGTACTTC. It specifies CATGTEYEQYF.

The chain has TRBV7-6 and TRBJ2-7; TRBD1 matches 8 bases. Germline V gene lookup returns CDR1 SGHVS and CDR2 FNYEAQ. The CDR3 runs to 15 residues. Trimming at V came to 1 base and at J to 6 bases, leaving 8 bases not matched to a gene. CDR3 residues: CASSLGQGTMSEQYF. The CDR3 DNA reads TGTGCCAGCAGCTTAGGACAGGGGACGATGTCCGAGCAGTACTTC.

The chain joins TRBV18 to TRBJ2-3; 10 bases map to TRBD2. Germline CDR1 KGHSH, CDR2 LQKENI. The CDR3 runs 17 residues. V gave up 3 bases and J gave up 0 bases; unmatched junction bases: 6. The CDR3 nucleotides are TGTGCCAGCTCACCCTTCATAGCGGGGGGAAGCACAGATACGCAGTATTTT. This sequence encodes CASSPFIAGGSTDTQYF.

This rearrangement joins TRBV12-5 to TRBJ2-7, with 8 bases lining up with TRBD1. Unmatched junction bases numbered 11, after V lost 6 bases and J lost 1 base. Germline loops: CDR1 LGHNT, CDR2 FRNRAP. The CDR3 is 16 residues long. CDR3 sequence: CASGQRGQGGSYEQYF. The CDR3 nucleotides are TGTGCTAGTGGCCAGCGCGGACAGGGTGGGTCCTACGAGCAGTACTTC.

V usage is TRBV24-1 and J usage is TRBJ2-1; no firm D call. This CDR3 spans 12 amino acids. V lost 5 bases and J 10 bases, leaving 11 bases between the germline ends. Germline CDR1 reads KGHDR; CDR2 reads SFDVKD. The CDR3 region has the DNA TGTGCCACCAGTGCTCGTACTCGGGAGCAGTTCTTC. Translating gives CATSARTREQFF.

This chain uses TRBV4-3 with TRBJ1-2; D is ambiguous. Trimming took 0 bases from V and 4 from J, leaving 6 bases between them. Germline CDR1 is LGHNA and CDR2 is YSLEER. This CDR3 region has 13 residues. The CDR3 nucleotides read TGCGCCAGCAGCCAAGAGAGGAGCTATGGCTACACCTTC. Translation gives CASSQERSYGYTF.

The rearrangement links TRBV5-1 to TRBJ2-5, with D possibly being TRBD1 (6 bases). CDR3 length: 14 residues. Looked up from germline, CDR1 is SGHRS and CDR2 is YFSETQ. The germline V and J ends were trimmed by 4 bases and 0 bases, with 10 bases remaining between them. This chain's CDR3 is CASSLRDNQETQYF. As DNA, the CDR3 is TGCGCCAGCAGCCTACGGGACAACCAAGAGACCCAGTACTTC. The variable domain in full, completed from reference TRBV5-1 and TRBJ2-5, reads KAGVTQTPRYLIKTRGQQVTLSCSPISGHRSVSWYQQTPGQGLQFLFEYFSETQRNKGNFPGRFSGRQFSNSRSEMNVSTLELGDSALYLCASSLRDNQETQYFGPGTRLLVL.

The CDR3 is CASSQGGGEYNEQFF. The DNA of the CDR3 is TGCGCCAGCAGCCAAGGTGGCGGAGAGTACAATGAGCAGTTCTTC. V and J are TRBV4-3 and TRBJ2-1; D remains unclear. V was shortened by 1 base and J by 4 bases, with 11 bases between the two germline ends. The V gene's germline CDR1 is LGHNA and CDR2 YSLEER. The CDR3 has 15 residues.

V and J are TRBV29-1 and TRBJ1-3; the D is unclear. The CDR3 runs to 14 residues. Per germline, CDR1 SQVTM and CDR2 ANQGSEA. The CDR3 DNA is TGCAGTGCCTCGGGGTCGGGCTCTGGAAACACCATATATTTT. It translates to CSASGSGSGNTIYF.

The rearrangement uses TRBV9 and TRBJ1-6; 10 bases line up with TRBD1. Germline CDR1 and CDR2: SGDLS and YYNGEE. This CDR3 is built from 15 residues. V dropped 6 bases and J dropped 7; count of bases not matched to a gene: 7. The chain's CDR3 is CASNPGQGWNSPLHF. The CDR3, as DNA: TGTGCCAGCAATCCGGGACAGGGGTGGAATTCACCCCTCCACTTT. The variable domain in full, completed from reference TRBV9 and TRBJ1-6, reads DSGVTQTPKHLITATGQRVTLRCSPRSGDLSVYWYQQSLDQGLQFLIQYYNGEERAKGNILERFSAQQFPDLHSELNLSSLELGDSALYFCASNPGQGWNSPLHFGNGTRLTVT.

The chain combines TRBV21-1 with TRBJ2-7; the D call in the table, TRBD1, was not verified against the DNA. TRBV21-1 is a documented pseudogene. The CDR3 contains 16 residues. The CDR3 sequence is CASSPSMDRGVGEQYF. The CDR3 nucleotides read TGTGCCAGCAGCCCTTCTATGGACAGGGGGGTGGGGGAGCAGTACTTC.

This clone was counted once. The chain links TRBV7-3 to TRBJ2-1; 8 bases agree with TRBD2. CDR1 and CDR2 from the germline V gene are SGHTA and FQGTGA. After removal of 3 bases from V and 4 bases from J, the junction contained 2 bases not matched to a gene. This CDR3 is built from 14 residues. CDR3 region: CASSLTSDYNEQFF. The CDR3 DNA sequence: TGTGCCAGCAGCTTGACTAGCGATTACAATGAGCAGTTCTTC. The entire variable domain, with the rest obtained from reference TRBV7-3 and TRBJ2-1, is as follows: GAGVSQTPSNKVTEKGKYVELRCDPISGHTALYWYRQSLGQGPEFLIYFQGTGAADDSGLPNDRFFAVRPEGSVSTLKIQRTERGDSAVYLCASSLTSDYNEQFFGPGTRLTVL.

CDR3 in amino acids: CAIKEASYNEQFF. The DNA for the CDR3 is TGTGCCATCAAAGAGGCTTCCTACAATGAGCAGTTCTTC. The J gene is TRBJ2-1, the V gene TRBV10-3; D is unclear. The germline V gene encodes CDR1 ENHRY and CDR2 SYGVKD. The CDR3 has 13 residues. Trimming took off 7 bases at V and 1 base at J, with 8 bases between the two ends.

The chain is built from TRBV4-2 and TRBJ2-1; 8 bases align to TRBD2. The CDR3 has 15 amino acids. Unmatched junction bases numbered 7, after V lost 4 bases and J lost 5 bases. CDR1 LGHNA and CDR2 YNFKEQ come from the germline V gene. As DNA, the CDR3 is TGTGCCAGCAGCCCGAGCGGGGGAGTGGACAATGAGCAGTTCTTC. Translation gives CASSPSGGVDNEQFF.

This chain links TRBV6-5 with TRBJ1-1, with no clear D. This CDR3 contains 14 residues. V was clipped by 4 bases and J by 6 bases, with 15 bases between them. Per the germline V gene, CDR1 is MNHEY and CDR2 is SVGAGI. CDR3 in DNA: TGTGCCAGCAGTTCCCTGACGGGGAATTCTGAAGCTTTCTTT. This translates into CASSSLTGNSEAFF.

The table lists this clone with a count of one. The J gene is TRBJ2-7, the V gene TRBV6-2 or TRBV6-3; 10 bases fit TRBD2. The CDR3 is 17 residues long. Looked up from germline, CDR1 is MNHEY and CDR2 is SVGEGT. After removal of 2 bases from V and 0 bases from J, the junction contained 7 bases not matched to a gene. The CDR3 bases are TGTGCCAGCAGTTACCCGGCCAGCGGGGGGGGCTCCTACGAGCAGTACTTC. This translates into CASSYPASGGGSYEQYF.

This chain joins TRBV5-1 and TRBJ2-3; TRBD1 matches at 7 bases. Trimming cost V 3 bases and J 6 bases; bases outside gene matches: 4. CDR1 and CDR2 from the germline V gene are SGHRS and YFSETQ. The CDR3 is 13 residues long. CDR3 sequence reads: CASSWTGTDTQYF. CDR3 nucleotide sequence: TGCGCCAGCAGCTGGACAGGAACCGATACGCAGTATTTT.

The chain combines TRBV6-1 with TRBJ1-5, with 7 bases that match TRBD1. Germline V gives CDR1 MNHNS, CDR2 SASEGT. Trimming removed 4 bases from V and 5 bases from J; junction bases left unmatched: 14. The CDR3 contains 17 residues. The CDR3 DNA is TGTGCCAGCAGTGTAGTCCCCGGGACAGAAAAGGATCAGCCCCAGCATTTT. This encodes CASSVVPGTEKDQPQHF.

This chain joins TRBV6-2 or TRBV6-3 and TRBJ1-6; 7 bases agree with TRBD1. This CDR3 contains 17 residues. V was clipped by 0 bases and J by 10 bases; unmatched bases: 12. Germline assignment: CDR1 MNHEY and CDR2 SVGEGT. The CDR3 coding sequence is TGTGCCAGCAGTTACTCGACAATCGGTCAGGGGGGATCACCCCTCCACTTT. Protein: CASSYSTIGQGGSPLHF.

The J gene is TRBJ2-3, the V gene TRBV10-1; 9 bases align to TRBD2. Germline CDR1 is WNHNN and CDR2 is SYGVQD (reference sequence). The length of the CDR3 is 15 residues. With 8 bases clipped from V and 3 bases from J, the junction kept 9 bases outside the gene matches. The CDR3 DNA is TGCGCCAGCTCCGTAGCGGGGGTGACGACAGATACGCAGTATTTT. Its protein is CASSVAGVTTDTQYF.

The rearrangement joins TRBV25-1 to TRBJ1-1; no clear D. This CDR3 is built from 13 residues. V lost 8 bases, J lost 6 bases, and 16 bases lay in between. CDR1 is MGHDK and CDR2 is SYGVNS in the germline V gene. The CDR3 sequence: CASGREGWAEAFF. The CDR3 bases are TGTGCCAGCGGTCGCGAGGGATGGGCTGAAGCTTTCTTT.

The J gene is TRBJ1-1, the V gene TRBV5-1; 10 bases fit TRBD1. The V and J ends lost 3 bases and 4 bases, in that order; junction bases with no gene match: 6. There are 15 residues in the CDR3. Germline-derived CDR1 and CDR2 are SGHRS and YFSETQ. CDR3 coding DNA: TGCGCCAGCAGCTCACGGACAGGGGGGGTCACTGAAGCTTTCTTT. It is translated as CASSSRTGGVTEAFF. Filled out from reference TRBV5-1 and TRBJ1-1, the complete variable domain reads KAGVTQTPRYLIKTRGQQVTLSCSPISGHRSVSWYQQTPGQGLQFLFEYFSETQRNKGNFPGRFSGRQFSNSRSEMNVSTLELGDSALYLCASSSRTGGVTEAFFGQGTRLTVV.

The gene calls are TRBV30 and TRBJ2-7, with a possible D match to TRBD2 (6 bases). The CDR3 loop spans 20 amino acids. V was pared by 3 bases and J by 7 bases, with 37 bases between. Germline V lookup: CDR1 GTSNPN, CDR2 SVGIG (reference sequence). CDR3 nucleotides: TGTGCCTGGAGGACCGCTGCCCTATCTCCCGGACTAACTGCCCTACGAGAGCAGTACTTC. It translates to CAWRTAALSPGLTALREQYF.

The rearrangement links TRBV18 to TRBJ2-3; no reliable D call. The germline gives CDR1 KGHSH, CDR2 LQKENI. The CDR3 totals 13 residues. V was cut by 1 base and J by 2 bases, with 4 bases left in between. The CDR3 region is CASSPHFTDTQYF. CDR3 nucleotides: TGTGCCAGCTCACCACACTTCACAGATACGCAGTATTTT. The entire variable domain, with the rest obtained from reference TRBV18 and TRBJ2-3, is as follows: NAGVMQNPRHLVRRRGQEARLRCSPMKGHSHVYWYRQLPEEGLKFMVYLQKENIIDESGMPKERFSAEFPKEGPSILRIQQVVRGDSAAYFCASSPHFTDTQYFGPGTRLTVL.

The chain carries TRBV18 and TRBJ1-1; 9 bases map to TRBD1. The junction had 2 bases not matched to a gene; V was cut back by 3 bases and J by 0 bases. CDR3 length: 15 amino acids. The germline V gene encodes CDR1 KGHSH and CDR2 LQKENI. The CDR3 nucleotides are TGTGCCAGCTCACCGCGACAGGGGGTGAACACTGAAGCTTTCTTT. Translating gives CASSPRQGVNTEAFF. The variable domain in full, with the rest retrieved from reference TRBV18 and TRBJ1-1, is NAGVMQNPRHLVRRRGQEARLRCSPMKGHSHVYWYRQLPEEGLKFMVYLQKENIIDESGMPKERFSAEFPKEGPSILRIQQVVRGDSAAYFCASSPRQGVNTEAFFGQGTRLTVV.

In this sample, this clone turned up a few times. This chain connects TRBV5-8 to TRBJ2-2; tentatively, D is TRBD2 (6 bases). Per the germline V gene, CDR1 is SGHTS and CDR2 is YDEGEE. The ends were cut back, 1 base at V and 6 bases at J, with 13 bases in the middle. This CDR3 has 15 amino acids. The chain's CDR3 is CASSLMGWRAGELFF. CDR3 sequence (DNA): TGTGCCAGCAGCTTGATGGGGTGGAGGGCCGGGGAGCTGTTTTTT.

The CDR3 spells CASSLPRRGGSHSTDTQYF. The CDR3 bases are TGTGCCAGCAGCTTACCCAGGCGGGGAGGTTCCCATAGCACAGATACGCAGTATTTT. V is TRBV7-9 and J is TRBJ2-3, with a possible D match to TRBD2 (6 bases). CDR1 and CDR2 from the germline V gene are SEHNR and FQNEAQ (reference sequence). Trimming cost V 2 bases and J 0 bases, with 21 bases left between them. The CDR3 is 19 amino acids.

The chain carries TRBV19 and TRBJ1-5; perhaps TRBD1 as D (6 bases). V was shortened by 7 bases and J by 5 bases, with 21 bases between the two germline ends. The CDR3 is made up of 16 amino acids. CDR1 is LNHDA and CDR2 is SQIVND in the germline V gene (reference sequence). The CDR3 sequence is CASKTLTGSGDQPQHF. CDR3 sequence (DNA): TGTGCCAGTAAAACCCTCACAGGGTCTGGGGATCAGCCCCAGCATTTT.